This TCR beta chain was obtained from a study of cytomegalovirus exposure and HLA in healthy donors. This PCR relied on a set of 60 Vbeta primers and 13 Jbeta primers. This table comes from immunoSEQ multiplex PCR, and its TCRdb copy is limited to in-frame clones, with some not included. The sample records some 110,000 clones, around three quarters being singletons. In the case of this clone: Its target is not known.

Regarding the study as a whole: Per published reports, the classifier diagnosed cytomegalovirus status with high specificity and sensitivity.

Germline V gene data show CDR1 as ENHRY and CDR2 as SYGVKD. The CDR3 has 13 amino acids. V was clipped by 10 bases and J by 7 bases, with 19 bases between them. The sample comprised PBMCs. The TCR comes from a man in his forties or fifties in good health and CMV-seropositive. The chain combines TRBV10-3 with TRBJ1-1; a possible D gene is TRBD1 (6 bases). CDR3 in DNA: TGTGCCACCAGGGGAGGGGAACACGGTGAAGCTTTCTTT. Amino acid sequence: CATRGGEHGEAFF.